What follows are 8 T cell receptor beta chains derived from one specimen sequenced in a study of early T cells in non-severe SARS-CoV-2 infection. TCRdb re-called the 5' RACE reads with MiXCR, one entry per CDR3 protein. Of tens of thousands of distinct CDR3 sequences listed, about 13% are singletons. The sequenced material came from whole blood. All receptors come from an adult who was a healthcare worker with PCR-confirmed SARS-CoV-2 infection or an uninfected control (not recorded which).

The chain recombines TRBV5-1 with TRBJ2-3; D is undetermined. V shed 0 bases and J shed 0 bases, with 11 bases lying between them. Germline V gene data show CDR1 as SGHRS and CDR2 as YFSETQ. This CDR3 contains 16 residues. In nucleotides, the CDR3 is TGCGCCAGCAGCTTGGGTGGCGTCCCTAGCACAGATACGCAGTATTTT. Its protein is CASSLGGVPSTDTQYF.

CDR3 DNA: TGCGCCAGCAGACCCCCCAGGGGCGACACCGGGGAGCTGTTTTTT. It yields the protein CASRPPRGDTGELFF. The rearrangement links TRBV10-2 to TRBJ2-2, with a weak D call TRBD1 (6 bases). The CDR3 sequence is 15 residues long. CDR1 and CDR2 (germline): WSHSY, SAAADI. The V and J ends lost 6 bases and 3 bases respectively, with 14 bases between them.

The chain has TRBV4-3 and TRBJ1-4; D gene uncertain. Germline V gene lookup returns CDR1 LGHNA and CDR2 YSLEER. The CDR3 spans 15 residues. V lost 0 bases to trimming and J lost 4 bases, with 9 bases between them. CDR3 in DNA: TGCGCCAGCAGCCAAGAGGCCCGGGTTAATGAAAAACTGTTTTTT. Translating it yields CASSQEARVNEKLFF.

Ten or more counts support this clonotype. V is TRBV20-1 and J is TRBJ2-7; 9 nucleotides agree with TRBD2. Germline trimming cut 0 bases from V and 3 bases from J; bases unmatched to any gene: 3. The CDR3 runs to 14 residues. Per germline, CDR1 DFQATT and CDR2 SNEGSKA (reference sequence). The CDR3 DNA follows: TGCAGTGCTAGAGAGACTAGCGGCCTCTACGAGCAGTACTTC. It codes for CSARETSGLYEQYF.

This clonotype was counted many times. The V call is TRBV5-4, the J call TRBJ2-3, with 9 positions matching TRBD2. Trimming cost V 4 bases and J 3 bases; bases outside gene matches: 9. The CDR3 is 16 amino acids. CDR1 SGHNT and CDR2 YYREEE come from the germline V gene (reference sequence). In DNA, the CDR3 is TGTGCCAGCAGCACGGGGACTAGCTTTTCTACAGATACGCAGTATTTT. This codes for CASSTGTSFSTDTQYF.

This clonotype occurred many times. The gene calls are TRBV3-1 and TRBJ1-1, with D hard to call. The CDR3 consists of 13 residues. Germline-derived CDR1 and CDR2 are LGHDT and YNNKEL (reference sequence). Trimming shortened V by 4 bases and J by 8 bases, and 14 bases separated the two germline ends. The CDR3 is CASSRARESEAFF. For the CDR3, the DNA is TGTGCCAGCAGCCGTGCTAGGGAATCGGAAGCTTTCTTT.

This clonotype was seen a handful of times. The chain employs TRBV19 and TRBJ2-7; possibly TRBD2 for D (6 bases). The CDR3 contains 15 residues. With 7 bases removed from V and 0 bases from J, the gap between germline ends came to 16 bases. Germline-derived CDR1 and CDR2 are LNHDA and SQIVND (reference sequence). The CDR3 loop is CASTTRGGSSYEQYF. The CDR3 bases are TGTGCCAGTACCACCCGTGGAGGGAGCTCCTACGAGCAGTACTTC.

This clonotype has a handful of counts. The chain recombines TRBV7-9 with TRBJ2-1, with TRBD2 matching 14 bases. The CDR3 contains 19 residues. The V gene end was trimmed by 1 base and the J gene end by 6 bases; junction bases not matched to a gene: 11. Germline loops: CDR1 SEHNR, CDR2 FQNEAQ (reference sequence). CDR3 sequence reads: CASSLVAGLAGGMGNEQFF. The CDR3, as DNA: TGTGCCAGCAGCTTAGTAGCCGGACTAGCGGGAGGAATGGGCAATGAGCAGTTCTTC.